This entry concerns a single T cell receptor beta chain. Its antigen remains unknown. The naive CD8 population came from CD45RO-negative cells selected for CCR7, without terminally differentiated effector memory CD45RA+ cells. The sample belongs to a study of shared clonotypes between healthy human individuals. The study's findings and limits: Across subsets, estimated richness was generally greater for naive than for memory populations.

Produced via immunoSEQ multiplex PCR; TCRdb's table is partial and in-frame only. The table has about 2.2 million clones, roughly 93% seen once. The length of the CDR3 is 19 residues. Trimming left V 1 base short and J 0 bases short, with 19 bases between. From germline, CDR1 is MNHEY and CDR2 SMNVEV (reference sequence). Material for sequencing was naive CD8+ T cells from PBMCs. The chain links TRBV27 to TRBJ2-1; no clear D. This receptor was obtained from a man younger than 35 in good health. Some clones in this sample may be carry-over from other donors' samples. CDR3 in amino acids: CASSLWWSLDESSYNEQFF. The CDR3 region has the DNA TGTGCCAGCAGTTTATGGTGGTCCTTAGACGAGAGCTCCTACAATGAGCAGTTCTTC.